The T cell receptor beta chain under discussion was sequenced for a study of blood T cell repertoires in COVID-19. On the study more broadly: In each case, the material was cDNA or gDNA derived from T cells, B-cell-depleted T cells, or PBMCs.

Original processing methods: From reference gene primer amplification, estimates of nucleated cell counts were derived. The protocol was immunoSEQ multiplex PCR, while the TCRdb copy is restricted to in-frame clones and leaves out a portion. That table furnishes V, J and clone size, whereas the DNA furnished D and trimming. The sample lists 200,000 to 300,000 clones, around 90% seen once, with 2.6% in the top ten. Germline V gene data show CDR1 as SQVTM and CDR2 as ANQGSEA. The CDR3 runs 15 residues. V lost 3 bases, J lost 2 bases, and 15 bases lay in between. The receptor was derived from a woman in her twenties or thirties with acute COVID-19. The sequenced sample was PBMCs or T cells enriched from blood (not recorded which). The chain joins TRBV29-1 to TRBJ2-3, with D possibly TRBD2 on 5 matching bases. As DNA, the CDR3 is TGCAGCGTTGACTTTCTTGGGGAGTACACAGATACGCAGTATTTT. Translated, it gives CSVDFLGEYTDTQYF.